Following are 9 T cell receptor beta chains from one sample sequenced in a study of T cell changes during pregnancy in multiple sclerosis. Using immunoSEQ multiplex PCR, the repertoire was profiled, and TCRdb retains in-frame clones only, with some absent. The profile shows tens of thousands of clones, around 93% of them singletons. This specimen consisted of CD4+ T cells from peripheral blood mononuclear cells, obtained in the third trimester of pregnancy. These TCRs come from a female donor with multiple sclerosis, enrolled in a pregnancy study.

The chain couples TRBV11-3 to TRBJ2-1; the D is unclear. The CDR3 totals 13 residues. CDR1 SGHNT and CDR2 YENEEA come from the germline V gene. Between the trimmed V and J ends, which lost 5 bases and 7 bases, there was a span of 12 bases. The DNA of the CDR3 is TGTGCCAGCAGCCCGTTTAGTCGGAATGAGCAGTTCTTC. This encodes CASSPFSRNEQFF.

The CDR3: CASSVDASGLKETQYF. The DNA of the CDR3 is TGTGCCAGCAGCGTAGACGCGAGCGGACTCAAAGAGACCCAGTACTTC. J is TRBJ2-5 and V is TRBV9, with D possibly matching TRBD2 (5 bases). The CDR3 is 16 amino acids. The V and J ends lost 0 bases and 3 bases respectively, with 15 bases between them. Germline CDR1 and CDR2: SGDLS and YYNGEE.

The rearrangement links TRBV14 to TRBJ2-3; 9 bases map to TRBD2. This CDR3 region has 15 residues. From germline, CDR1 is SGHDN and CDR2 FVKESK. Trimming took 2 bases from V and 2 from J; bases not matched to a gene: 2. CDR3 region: CASSQLAGTTDTQYF. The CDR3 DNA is TGTGCCAGCAGCCAACTAGCGGGGACCACAGATACGCAGTATTTT. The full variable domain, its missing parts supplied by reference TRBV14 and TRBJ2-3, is EAGVTQFPSHSVIEKGQTVTLRCDPISGHDNLYWYRRVMGKEIKFLLHFVKESKQDESGMPNNRFLAERTGGTYSTLKVQPAELEDSGVYFCASSQLAGTTDTQYFGPGTRLTVL.

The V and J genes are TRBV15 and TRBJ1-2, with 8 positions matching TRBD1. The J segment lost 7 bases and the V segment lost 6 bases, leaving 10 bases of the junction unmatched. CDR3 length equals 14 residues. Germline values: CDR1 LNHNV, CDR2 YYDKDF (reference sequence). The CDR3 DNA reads TGTGCCACCAGTTCTCTCCAGGGGGCAGGTGGCTACACCTTC. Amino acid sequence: CATSSLQGAGGYTF.

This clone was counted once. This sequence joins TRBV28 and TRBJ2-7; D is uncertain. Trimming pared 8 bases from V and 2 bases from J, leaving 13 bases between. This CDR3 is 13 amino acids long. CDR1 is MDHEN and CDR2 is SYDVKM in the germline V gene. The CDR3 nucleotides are TGTGCCAGCGTCTATCCAGGAACCTACGAGCAGTACTTC. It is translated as CASVYPGTYEQYF.

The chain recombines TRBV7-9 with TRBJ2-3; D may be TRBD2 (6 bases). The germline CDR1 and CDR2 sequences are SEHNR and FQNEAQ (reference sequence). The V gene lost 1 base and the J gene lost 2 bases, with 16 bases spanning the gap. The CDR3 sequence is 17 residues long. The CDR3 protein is CASSLGVSSGATDTQYF. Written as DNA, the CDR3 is TGTGCCAGCAGCTTAGGGGTCAGTAGCGGAGCCACAGATACGCAGTATTTT.

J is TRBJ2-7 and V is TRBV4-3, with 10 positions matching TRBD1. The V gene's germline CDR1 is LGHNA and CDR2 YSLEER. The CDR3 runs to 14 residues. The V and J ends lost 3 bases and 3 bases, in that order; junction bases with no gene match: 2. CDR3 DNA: TGCGCCAGCAGCCATAGGACAGGGGGCTACGAGCAGTACTTC. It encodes CASSHRTGGYEQYF.

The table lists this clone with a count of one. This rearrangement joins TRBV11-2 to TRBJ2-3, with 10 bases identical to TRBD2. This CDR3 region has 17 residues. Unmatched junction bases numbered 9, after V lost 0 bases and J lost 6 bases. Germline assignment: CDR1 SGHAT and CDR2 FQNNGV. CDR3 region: CASSLDLAGVRWDTQYF. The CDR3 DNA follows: TGTGCCAGCAGCTTAGACCTAGCGGGGGTAAGGTGGGATACGCAGTATTTT.

Here the CDR3 DNA reads TGTGCCAGCAGCTCGAGAGGCCCAGGGCAGAACTATGGCTACACCTTC. The encoded protein is CASSSRGPGQNYGYTF. This chain uses TRBV7-8 with TRBJ1-2; maybe TRBD1 (5 bases). Trimming cost V 4 bases and J 2 bases, with 17 bases left between them. The germline V gene encodes CDR1 SGHVS and CDR2 FQNEAQ. There are 16 residues in the CDR3.